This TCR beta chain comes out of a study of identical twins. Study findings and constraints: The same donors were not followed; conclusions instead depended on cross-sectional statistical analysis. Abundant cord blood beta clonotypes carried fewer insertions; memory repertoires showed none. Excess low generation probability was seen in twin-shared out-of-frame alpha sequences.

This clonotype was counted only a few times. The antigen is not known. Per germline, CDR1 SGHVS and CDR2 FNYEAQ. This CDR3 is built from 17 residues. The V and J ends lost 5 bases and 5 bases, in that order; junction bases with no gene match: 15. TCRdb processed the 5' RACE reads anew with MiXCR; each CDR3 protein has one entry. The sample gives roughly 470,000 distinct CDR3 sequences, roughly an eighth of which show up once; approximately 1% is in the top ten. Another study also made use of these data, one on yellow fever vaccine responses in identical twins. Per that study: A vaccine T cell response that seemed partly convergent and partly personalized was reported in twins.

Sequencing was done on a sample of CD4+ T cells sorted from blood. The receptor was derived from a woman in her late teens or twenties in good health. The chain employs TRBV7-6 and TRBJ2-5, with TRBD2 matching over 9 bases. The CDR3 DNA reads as TGTGCCAGCAGCACGTACCTCCTTAGCGGGGGCGCTGAGACCCAGTACTTC. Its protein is CASSTYLLSGGAETQYF.